This T cell receptor (beta chain) emerged from a study of T-cell memory formation after mild COVID-19. The study's findings and limits: Clonal second-wave expansions that peaked on day 37 had unconfirmed SARS-CoV-2 specificity.

Trimming shortened V by 1 base and J by 0 bases, and 5 bases separated the two germline ends. Germline V gene data show CDR1 as SGHTA and CDR2 as FQGTGA. This CDR3 region has 14 residues. This clonotype showed up just a few times. Its antigen is currently unknown. TCRdb processed the 5' RACE reads anew with MiXCR; each CDR3 protein has one entry. The sample includes about 400,000 distinct CDR3 sequences, 24% seen only once; the top ten take around 8.8%. This sequence was found in an adult woman who had mild COVID-19 (a few samples of this study predate the infection). Cell type and time point are not known. This chain links TRBV7-3 with TRBJ2-3; D unresolved. The sequenced sample was PBMCs or a T cell subset sorted from them (not recorded which). This CDR3 is CASSLRSSTDTQYF. CDR3 DNA: TGTGCCAGCAGCTTAAGGTCTAGCACAGATACGCAGTATTTT.